This T cell receptor (beta chain) was captured by sequencing in a study of cytomegalovirus exposure and HLA in healthy donors. At the level of the study: Per a later analysis, the roughly 680 first-cohort and 120 validation repertoires shared one platform.

This clone was counted once. What it recognizes is unknown. Regarding the study as a whole: The study flagged fewer than 200 TCR beta chains as cytomegalovirus-associated. Generally TCR sequences proved uncommon, though certain public TCRs appeared in numerous donors. Subsequent analysis of the approximately 110 validation repertoires found a tendency for first-cohort TCR clusters to co-occur.

CDR1 is KGHSH and CDR2 is LQKENI in the germline V gene. This CDR3 has 15 amino acids. Deletions cut 0 bases from V and 1 base from J, with 9 bases between. TCRdb's table, derived via immunoSEQ multiplex PCR, lists solely in-frame clones and lacks some. The sample holds 150,000 or so clones; about 88% are singletons and the top ten take 3.3%. The clonotype comes from a young woman in good health and CMV-seropositive. Sequenced sample: PBMCs. The V call is TRBV18, the J call TRBJ1-1; D is uncertain. The CDR3 reads CASSPPKTPNTEAFF. The CDR3, as DNA: TGTGCCAGCTCACCACCGAAAACTCCGAACACTGAAGCTTTCTTT.